A single TCR beta chain is shown here with its context. Repertoires were generated with immunoSEQ multiplex PCR, while TCRdb's copy carries only in-frame clones and drops some. Among 550,000 to 800,000 clones listed, 80% to 90% were seen once. This record comes from a study of shared T cell receptors in the human thymus. CDR3 size: 14 residues. The trim removed 7 bases at V and 3 bases at J, leaving 7 bases unmatched. CDR1 is SQVTM, CDR2 ANQGSEA, per germline. A further study also used this sample, focusing on human thymus T cells. That report adds: Unrelated people showed highly overlapping thymic repertoires, related research reported.

V gene TRBV29-1 combines with J gene TRBJ2-7; 12 bases align to TRBD2. Source material: thymocytes. The receptor was isolated from a girl under three years old with a congenital heart defect. CDR3 DNA: TGCAGCGCACGTCTAGCGGGGGGGGTCTACGAGCAGTACTTC. This translates into CSARLAGGVYEQYF.